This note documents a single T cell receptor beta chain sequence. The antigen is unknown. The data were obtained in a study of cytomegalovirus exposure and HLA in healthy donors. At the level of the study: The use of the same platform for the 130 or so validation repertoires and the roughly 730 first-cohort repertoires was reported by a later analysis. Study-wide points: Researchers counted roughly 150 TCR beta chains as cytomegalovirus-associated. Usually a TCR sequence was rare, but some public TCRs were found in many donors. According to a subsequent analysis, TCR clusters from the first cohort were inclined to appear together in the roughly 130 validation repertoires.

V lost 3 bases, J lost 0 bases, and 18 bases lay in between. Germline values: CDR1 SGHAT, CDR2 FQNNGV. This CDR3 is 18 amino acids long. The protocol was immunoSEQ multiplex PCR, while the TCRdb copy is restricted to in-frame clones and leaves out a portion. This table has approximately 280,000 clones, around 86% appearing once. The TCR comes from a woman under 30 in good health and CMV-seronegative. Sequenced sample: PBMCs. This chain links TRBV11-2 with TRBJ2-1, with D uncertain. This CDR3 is CASSFPRYDSSSYNEQFF. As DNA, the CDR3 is TGTGCCAGCAGCTTCCCTAGGTACGATTCAAGCTCCTACAATGAGCAGTTCTTC.